Shown below are 5 T cell receptor beta chains from a single sample sequenced in a study of response to subunit inactivated influenza vaccine. TCRdb re-derived calls from the RT-PCR reads in MiXCR, one entry per CDR3 protein. The sample lists roughly 700,000 distinct CDR3 sequences; approximately 14% were seen once. The sample was PBMCs from blood, taken around 15 days before vaccination. These TCRs come from a man aged 50 to 59 who received an inactivated influenza vaccine.

The CDR3 here is CASSRGSGGGELFF. The CDR3 nucleotides are TGTGCCAGCAGCCGGGGTAGCGGGGGCGGGGAGCTGTTTTTT. This chain connects TRBV6-1 to TRBJ2-2; 9 nucleotides line up with TRBD2. V was clipped by 6 bases and J by 7 bases; unmatched bases: 6. From germline, CDR1 is MNHNS and CDR2 SASEGT. There are 14 residues in the CDR3.

The chain is built from TRBV6-2 or TRBV6-3 and TRBJ2-1; D gene ambiguous. V lost 5 bases and J lost 4, with 12 bases in between. In germline, CDR1 is MNHEY, CDR2 SVGEGT. The CDR3 is 14 amino acids. Here the CDR3 reads CASSTRWGYNEQFF. Here the CDR3 DNA reads TGTGCCAGCAGTACCCGGTGGGGATACAATGAGCAGTTCTTC.

This clonotype was seen a handful of times. V usage is TRBV9 and J usage is TRBJ1-1; 7 nucleotides align to TRBD1. Trimming removed 3 bases from V and 6 bases from J; junction bases left unmatched: 14. The CDR3 covers 16 residues. Germline assignment: CDR1 SGDLS and CDR2 YYNGEE. The CDR3 nucleotides are TGTGCCAGCAGCGATCGGGACAGCCCTTACCTTTCTGAAGCTTTCTTT. It codes for CASSDRDSPYLSEAFF.

This clonotype was observed many times. In DNA form, the CDR3 reads TGTGCCAGCAGTTTTTCGACTAGCGGACTCGGAGATACGCAGTATTTT. This encodes CASSFSTSGLGDTQYF. The chain couples TRBV27 to TRBJ2-3, with 9 bases identical to TRBD2. This CDR3 spans 16 amino acids. Germline CDR1 MNHEY, CDR2 SMNVEV (reference sequence). Trimming took 3 bases from V and 5 from J; bases not matched to a gene: 9.

V and J are TRBV4-3 and TRBJ2-6; maybe TRBD1 (5 bases). CDR1 LGHNA and CDR2 YSLEER come from the germline V gene. The CDR3 is 16 residues long. With 5 bases removed from V and 0 bases from J, the gap between germline ends came to 11 bases. In nucleotides, the CDR3 is TGCGCCAGCAGCAGGGGCGAAAGCTCTGGGGCCAACGTCCTGACTTTC. Protein: CASSRGESSGANVLTF.